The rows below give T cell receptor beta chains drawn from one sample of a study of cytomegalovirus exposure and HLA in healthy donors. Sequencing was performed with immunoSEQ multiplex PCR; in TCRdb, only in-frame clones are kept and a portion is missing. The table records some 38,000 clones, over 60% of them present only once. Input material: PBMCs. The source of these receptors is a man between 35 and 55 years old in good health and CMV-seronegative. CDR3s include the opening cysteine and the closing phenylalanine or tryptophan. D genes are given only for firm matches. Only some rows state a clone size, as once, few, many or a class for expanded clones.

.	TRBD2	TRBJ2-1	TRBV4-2	TGTGCCAGCAGCCAAACAGCGGGGATGGGGAATGAGCAGTTCTTC	CASSQTAGMGNEQFF
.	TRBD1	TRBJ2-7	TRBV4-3	TGCGCCAGCAGCCAACATCTAGGACAGGGGACGTACGAGCAGTACTTC	CASSQHLGQGTYEQYF
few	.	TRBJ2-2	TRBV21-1	TGTGCCAGCCCAGGGGATAGGAAGACCGGGGAGCTGTTTTTT	CASPGDRKTGELFF
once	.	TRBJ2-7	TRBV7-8	TGTGCCACCGAAGGCGGGGAGAGCTCCTACGAGCAGTACTTC	CATEGGESSYEQYF
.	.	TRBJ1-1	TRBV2	TGTGCCAGCGGACCGCGGGGCGGGACTGAAGCTTTCTTT	CASGPRGGTEAFF
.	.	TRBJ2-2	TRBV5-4	TGTGCCAGCAGCTTGTCAGGGACTCTGGGGGAGCTGTTTTTT	CASSLSGTLGELFF
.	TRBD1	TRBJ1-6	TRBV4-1	TGCGCCAGCAGCCGGGACAGGGCGAGGGGTTCACCCCTCCACTTT	CASSRDRARGSPLHF
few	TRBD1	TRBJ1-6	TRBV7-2	TGTGCCAGCAGCTCGGACAGGCCTAGGGATTCACCCCTCCACTTT	CASSSDRPRDSPLHF
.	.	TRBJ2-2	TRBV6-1	TGTGCCAGCAGTGTTAATTCGGTCCCCGGGGAGCTGTTTTTT	CASSVNSVPGELFF
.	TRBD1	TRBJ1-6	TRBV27	TGTGCCAGCAGTTCCGCCGGGACAGGTCGCTCACCCCTCCACTTT	CASSSAGTGRSPLHF
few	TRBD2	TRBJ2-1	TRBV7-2	TGTGCCAGCAGCTTCGATTTAGCGGGGGGGAATGAGCAGTTCTTC	CASSFDLAGGNEQFF
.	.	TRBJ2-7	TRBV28	TGTGCCAGCAGTGGCAGCAGGGAGCAGTACTTC	CASSGSREQYF
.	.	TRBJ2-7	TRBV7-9	TGTGCCAGCAGCCGAGGACAGGGAGGGATTTACTACGAGCAGTACTTC	CASSRGQGGIYYEQYF
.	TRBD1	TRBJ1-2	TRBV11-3	TGTGCCAGCAGCTCCGTGAGACAGGGTGGCTACACCTTC	CASSSVRQGGYTF
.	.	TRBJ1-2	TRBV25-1	TGTGCCAGCAATGGTGGGCCTCGGTATGGCTACACCTTC	CASNGGPRYGYTF
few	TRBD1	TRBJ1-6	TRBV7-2	TGTGCCAGCTGCCGGGACAGAAATTCACCCCTCCACTTT	CASCRDRNSPLHF
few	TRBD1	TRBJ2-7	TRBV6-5	TGTGCCAGCAGTTACTCCGGGACAGGGTCCTACGAGCAGTACTTC	CASSYSGTGSYEQYF
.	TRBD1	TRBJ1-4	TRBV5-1	TGCGCCAGCAGCCCTTCCGGGACAGGGAACAGAGAAAAACTGTTTTTT	CASSPSGTGNREKLFF
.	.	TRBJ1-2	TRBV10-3	TGTGCCATCAGTGAGGTCAGGCTCTCCGGCTACACCTTC	CAISEVRLSGYTF
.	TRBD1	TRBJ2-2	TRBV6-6	TGTGCCAGTCTCCGGGACAGGGACACCGGGGAGCTGTTTTTT	CASLRDRDTGELFF
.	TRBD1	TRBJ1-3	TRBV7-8	TGTGCCAGCAGCCCATCAGACAGGGGATTTGGAAACACCATATATTTT	CASSPSDRGFGNTIYF
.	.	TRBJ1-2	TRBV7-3	TGTGCCAGCAGCTTAACGGGGGGCTATGGCTACACCTTC	CASSLTGGYGYTF
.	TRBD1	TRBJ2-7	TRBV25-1	TGTGCCAGCAGTGAAACAGGGGGCTACGAGCAGTACTTC	CASSETGGYEQYF
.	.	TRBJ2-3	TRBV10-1	TGCGCCAGCAAGGAGCGGCGTTTTACACATACGCAGTATTTT	CASKERRFTHTQYF
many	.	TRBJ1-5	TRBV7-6	TGTGCCAGCAGCCCGACCGCGGGCAATCAGCCCCAGCATTTT	CASSPTAGNQPQHF
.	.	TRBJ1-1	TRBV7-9	TGTGCCAGCAGCTCAGACAGGAGCATGAACACTGAAGCTTTCTTT	CASSSDRSMNTEAFF
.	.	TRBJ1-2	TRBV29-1	TGCAGCGTTGACTGGCCAGGAGGAGGATATGGCTACACCTTC	CSVDWPGGGYGYTF
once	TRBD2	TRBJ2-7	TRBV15	TGTGCCACCAGCAGATCCGGGGGGGAGCAGTACTTC	CATSRSGGEQYF
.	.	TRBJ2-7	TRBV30	TGTGCCTTAGACCGGGGGAATCTCCTCGGCGAGCAGTACTTC	CALDRGNLLGEQYF
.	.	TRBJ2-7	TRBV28	TGTGCCAGCAGTGCCCCTTACAGGGGGGGCGAGCAGTACTTC	CASSAPYRGGEQYF
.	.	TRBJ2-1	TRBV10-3	TGTGCCATCAGTGAGTCAATAAATGAGCAGTTCTTC	CAISESINEQFF
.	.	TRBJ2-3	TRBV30	TGTGCCTGGAGGGCTGTTGGGGGAGGAACAGATACGCAGTATTTT	CAWRAVGGGTDTQYF
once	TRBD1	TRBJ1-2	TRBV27	TGTGCCAGCAGCACCGGGACAGGGATCTATGGCTACACCTTC	CASSTGTGIYGYTF